The T cell receptor (beta chain) described here comes from a study of breast tumors, draining lymph nodes, adjacent tissues. TCRdb reprocessed the multiplex PCR reads via MiXCR and lists one record per CDR3 protein. This sample has around 190,000 distinct CDR3 sequences, with 30% to 35% found just once. The lymph nodes were axillary draining lymph nodes from breast cancer patients. Germline lookup yields CDR1 LNHDA and CDR2 SQIVND (reference sequence). The CDR3 consists of 17 residues. The J segment lost 4 bases and the V segment lost 6 bases, leaving 10 bases of the junction unmatched. This clonotype originated in a female donor with breast cancer. Some clones in this sample may be carry-over from other donors' samples. The chain uses TRBV19 and TRBJ2-3; TRBD2 agrees at 13 bases. The sample consisted of axillary lymph node tissue. This CDR3 is CASRWTSGSGTPDTQYF. The CDR3, as DNA: TGTGCCAGTAGGTGGACTAGCGGGAGTGGGACCCCAGATACGCAGTATTTT.